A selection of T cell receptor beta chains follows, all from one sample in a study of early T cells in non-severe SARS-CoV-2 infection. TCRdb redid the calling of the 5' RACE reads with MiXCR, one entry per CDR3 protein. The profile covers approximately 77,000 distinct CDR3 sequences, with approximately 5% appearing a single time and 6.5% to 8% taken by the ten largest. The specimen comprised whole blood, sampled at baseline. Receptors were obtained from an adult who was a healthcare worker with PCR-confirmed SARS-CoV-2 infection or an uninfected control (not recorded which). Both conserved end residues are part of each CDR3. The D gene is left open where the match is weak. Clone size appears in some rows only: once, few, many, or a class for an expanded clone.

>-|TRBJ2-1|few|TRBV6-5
TGTGCCAGCAGATCGACGGGGGACTACAATGAGCAGTTCTTC
CASRSTGDYNEQFF
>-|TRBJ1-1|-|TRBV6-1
TGTGCCAACGAAGGGAACACTGAAGCTTTCTTT
CANEGNTEAFF
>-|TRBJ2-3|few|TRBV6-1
TGTGCCAGCGGAGAGGGACGCCAGGTACGGACAGATACGCAGTATTTT
CASGEGRQVRTDTQYF
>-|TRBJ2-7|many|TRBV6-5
TGTGCCAGCAGCTCAGGGGACGGCTACGAGCAGTACTTC
CASSSGDGYEQYF
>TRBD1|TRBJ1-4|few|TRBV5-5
TGTGCCAGCAGCTTCGGGACAGCGTCGGAAAAACTGTTTTTT
CASSFGTASEKLFF
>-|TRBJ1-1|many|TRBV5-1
TGCGCCAGCAGCTTGGATGGAGCCAGGAACACTGAAGCTTTCTTT
CASSLDGARNTEAFF
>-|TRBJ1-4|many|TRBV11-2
TGTGCCAGCAGCTCTATCACACTCCGGGACTTGAAACTGTTTTTT
CASSSITLRDLKLFF
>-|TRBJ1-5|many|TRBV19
TGTGCCAGTAGAAGGACAGCCATAAAGCTTTATAGCAATCAGCCCCAGCATTTT
CASRRTAIKLYSNQPQHF
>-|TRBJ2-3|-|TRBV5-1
TGCGCCAGCAGCCTCAGTCCCGGGACTTCTACAGATACGCAGTATTTT
CASSLSPGTSTDTQYF
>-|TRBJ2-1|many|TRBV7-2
TGTGCCAGCAGCTTAGCGGGACATGAGCAGTTCTTC
CASSLAGHEQFF
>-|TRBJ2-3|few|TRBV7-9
TGTGCCAGCAGCTTAGACTCCCATCAGGATACGCAGTATTTT
CASSLDSHQDTQYF
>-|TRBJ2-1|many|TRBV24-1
TGTGCCACCAGTGATCCGACTTCTCCTTACAATGAGCAGTTCTTC
CATSDPTSPYNEQFF
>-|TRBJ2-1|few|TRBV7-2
TGTGCCAGCAGCTTAGTTCGGGACGATGAGCAGTTCTTC
CASSLVRDDEQFF
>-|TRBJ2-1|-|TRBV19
TGTGCCAGTAGTGGAACAGGGGGGGCTTACAATGAGCAGTTCTTC
CASSGTGGAYNEQFF
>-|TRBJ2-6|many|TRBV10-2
TGCGCCAGCAAGGTCGGGGGTGGGGCCAACGTCCTGACTTTC
CASKVGGGANVLTF
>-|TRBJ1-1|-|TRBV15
TGTGCCACCAGCAGAGTTAGGAGGGGAGGGGGCACTGAAGCTTTCTTT
CATSRVRRGGGTEAFF